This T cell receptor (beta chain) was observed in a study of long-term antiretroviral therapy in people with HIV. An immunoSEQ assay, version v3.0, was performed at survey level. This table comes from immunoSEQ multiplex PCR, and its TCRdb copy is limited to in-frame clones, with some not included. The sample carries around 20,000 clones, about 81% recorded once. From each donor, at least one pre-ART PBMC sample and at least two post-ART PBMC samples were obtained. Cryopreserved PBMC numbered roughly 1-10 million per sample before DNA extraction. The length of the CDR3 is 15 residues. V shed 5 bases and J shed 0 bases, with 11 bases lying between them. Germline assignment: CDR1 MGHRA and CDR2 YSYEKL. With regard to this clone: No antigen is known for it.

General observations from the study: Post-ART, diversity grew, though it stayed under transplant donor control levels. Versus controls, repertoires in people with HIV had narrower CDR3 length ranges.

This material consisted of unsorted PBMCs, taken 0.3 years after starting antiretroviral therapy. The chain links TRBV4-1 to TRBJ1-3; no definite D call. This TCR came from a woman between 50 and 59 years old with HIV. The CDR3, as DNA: TGCGCCAGCAGCGAATCACCCTTCTCTGGAAACACCATATATTTT. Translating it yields CASSESPFSGNTIYF.